The T cell receptor (beta chain) under discussion was sequenced for a study of blood T cell repertoires in COVID-19. Study-wide context: COVID-19 samples collected from the United States, Italy and Spain covered acute and convalescent phases.

Per the original methods: Reference gene primers were amplified, and this amplification served to estimate nucleated cell counts. Data came from immunoSEQ multiplex PCR; TCRdb stores just in-frame clones and leaves some out. V and J calls and clone size are given by that table; D and trimming were obtained from the DNA. The sample shows some 280,000 clones, just over 85% of them seen only once. The CDR3 consists of 18 residues. CDR1 is GTSNPN and CDR2 is SVGIG in the germline V gene (reference sequence). V gave up 0 bases and J gave up 0 bases, with 15 bases separating them. This receptor was taken from a young woman with active or convalescent COVID-19. Material for sequencing was peripheral blood. This chain uses TRBV30 with TRBJ1-6; D perhaps matches TRBD1 (6 bases). The CDR3 sequence: CAWSVGGQFGSYNSPLHF. The CDR3, as DNA: TGTGCCTGGAGTGTAGGAGGACAGTTTGGCTCCTATAATTCACCCCTCCACTTT.